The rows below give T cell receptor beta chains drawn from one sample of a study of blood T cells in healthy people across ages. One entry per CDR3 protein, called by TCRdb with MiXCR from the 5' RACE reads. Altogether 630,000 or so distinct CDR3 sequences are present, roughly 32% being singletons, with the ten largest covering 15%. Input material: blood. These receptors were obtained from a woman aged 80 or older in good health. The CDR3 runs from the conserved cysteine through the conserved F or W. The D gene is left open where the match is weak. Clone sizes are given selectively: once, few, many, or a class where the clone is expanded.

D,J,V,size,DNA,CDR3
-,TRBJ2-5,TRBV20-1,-,TGCAGTGCTAGTCCACTTGGCGAAACAGGAGACAAGCAGTACTTC,CSASPLGETGDKQYF
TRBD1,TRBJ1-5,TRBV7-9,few,TGTGCCAGCAGCTTCACAGGGGAGCAGCCCCAGCATTTT,CASSFTGEQPQHF
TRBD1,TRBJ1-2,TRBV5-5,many,TGTGCCAGCAGCTGGGACAGATCTAACTATGGCTACACCTTC,CASSWDRSNYGYTF
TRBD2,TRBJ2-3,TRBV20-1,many,TGCAGTGGACTAGCGGGGACACCCCAGTATTTT,CSGLAGTPQYF
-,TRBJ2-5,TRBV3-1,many,TGTGCCAGCAGCCAAGAAGGGATGGGGGGGCCCCTGGAGACCCAGTACTTC,CASSQEGMGGPLETQYF
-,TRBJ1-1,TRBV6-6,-,TGTGCCAGCAGCCAGGGCCAGGAGGGGAACACTGAAGCTTTCTTT,CASSQGQEGNTEAFF
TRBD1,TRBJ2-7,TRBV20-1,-,TGCAGTGCTAGGGAAGACAGGGTGGGCTACAATGAGCAGTACTTC,CSAREDRVGYNEQYF
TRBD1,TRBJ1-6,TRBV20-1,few,TGCAGTGCTAGAGGTCCACAGGGGAATAATTCACCCCTCCACTTT,CSARGPQGNNSPLHF
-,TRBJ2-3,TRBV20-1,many,TGCAGTGCTAGAGACAGCGGGCCCGACTGGGCTGCTGATGCCCATACGCAGTATTTT,CSARDSGPDWAADAHTQYF
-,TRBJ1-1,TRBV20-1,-,TGCAGTGCGGCCCCCCGAGGGACTGAAGCTTTCTTT,CSAAPRGTEAFF
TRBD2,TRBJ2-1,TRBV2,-,TGTGCCAGCAGGCAACTAGCGGGAGATATACATGAGCAGTTCTTC,CASRQLAGDIHEQFF
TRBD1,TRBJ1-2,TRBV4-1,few,TGCGCCAGCAGCCAGGGGGGACAGGGGGCGGCCGGCTACACCTTC,CASSQGGQGAAGYTF
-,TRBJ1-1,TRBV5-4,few,TGTGCCAGCAGATCCGGGACACTCAACACTGAAGCTTTCTTT,CASRSGTLNTEAFF
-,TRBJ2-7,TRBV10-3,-,TGTGCCATCAGGGGAGAGTCCTACGAGCAGTACTTC,CAIRGESYEQYF
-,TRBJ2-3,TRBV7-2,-,TGTGCCAGCAGCACGACTCCGTCAGATACGCAGTATTTT,CASSTTPSDTQYF
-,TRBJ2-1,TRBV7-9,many,TGTGCCAGCAGCCCCGTGGCAGCTTACAATGAGCAGTTCTTC,CASSPVAAYNEQFF
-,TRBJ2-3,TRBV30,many,TGTGCCTGGAGTGTAGGAGATAGCACAGATACGCAGTATTTT,CAWSVGDSTDTQYF
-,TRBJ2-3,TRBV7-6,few,TGTGCCAGCAGGGGGGGAGGTGGAGGTTGGCCAGATACGCAGTATTTT,CASRGGGGGWPDTQYF
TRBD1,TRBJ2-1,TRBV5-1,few,TGCGCCAGCAGCTTGGCCCCCGGGACAGGGGGACCCGGGGAGACCCAGTTCTTC,CASSLAPGTGGPGETQFF
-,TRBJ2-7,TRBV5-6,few,TGTGCCAGCAGCTCCGGACAGCCCTACGAGCAGTACTTC,CASSSGQPYEQYF
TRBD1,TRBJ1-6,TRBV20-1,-,TGCAGCGTGACCGGGACAGATAATTCACCCCTCCACTTT,CSVTGTDNSPLHF
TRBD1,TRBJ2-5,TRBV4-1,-,TGCGCCAGCAGCCAAGGGGGGACAGCCCACAATGAGCAGTACTTC,CASSQGGTAHNEQYF
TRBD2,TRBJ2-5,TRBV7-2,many,TGTGCCAGCAGCTTAGTTCCAGCGGGGGGCAGGGAGACCCAGTACTTC,CASSLVPAGGRETQYF
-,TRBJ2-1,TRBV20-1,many,TGCAGTGCTAGCGGGGCTGATTGGGAGCAGTTCTTC,CSASGADWEQFF
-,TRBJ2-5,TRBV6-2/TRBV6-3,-,TGTGCCAGCAGTGATGGACAGTTTGGGTACCAAGAGACCCAGTACTTC,CASSDGQFGYQETQYF
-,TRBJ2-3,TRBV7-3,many,TGTGCCAGCAGCCCACTCTCTGGGGGCACGGCCGATACGCAGTATTTT,CASSPLSGGTADTQYF
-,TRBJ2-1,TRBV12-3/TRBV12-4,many,TGTGCCAGCAGTTTAGTGGGGGGTTCCAGCTCCTACAATGAGCAGTTCTTC,CASSLVGGSSSYNEQFF
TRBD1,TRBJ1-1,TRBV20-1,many,TGCAGTGCCCCGAACAGGGGGGTGGCGAACACTGAAGCTTTCTTT,CSAPNRGVANTEAFF